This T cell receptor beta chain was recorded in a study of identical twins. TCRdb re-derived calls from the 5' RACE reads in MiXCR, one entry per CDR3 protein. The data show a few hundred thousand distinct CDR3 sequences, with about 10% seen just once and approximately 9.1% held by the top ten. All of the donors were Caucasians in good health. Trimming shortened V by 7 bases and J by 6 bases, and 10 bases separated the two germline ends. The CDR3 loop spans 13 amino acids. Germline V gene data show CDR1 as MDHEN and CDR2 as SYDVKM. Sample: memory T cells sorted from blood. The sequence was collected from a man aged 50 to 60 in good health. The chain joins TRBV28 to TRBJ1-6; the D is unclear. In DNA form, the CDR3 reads TGTGCCAGCAACGGGCAGACTAATTCACCCCTCCACTTT. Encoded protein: CASNGQTNSPLHF.